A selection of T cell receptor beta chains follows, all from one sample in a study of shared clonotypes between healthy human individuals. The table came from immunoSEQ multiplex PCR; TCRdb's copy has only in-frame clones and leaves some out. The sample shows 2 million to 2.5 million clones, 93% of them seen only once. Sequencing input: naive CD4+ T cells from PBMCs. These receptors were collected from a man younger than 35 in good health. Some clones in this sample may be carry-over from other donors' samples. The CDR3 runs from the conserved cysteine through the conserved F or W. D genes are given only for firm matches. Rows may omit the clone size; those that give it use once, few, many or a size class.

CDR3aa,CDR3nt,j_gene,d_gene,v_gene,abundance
CASSLTETYYGYTF,TGCGCCAGCAGCTTGACGGAAACTTACTATGGCTACACCTTC,TRBJ1-2,NA,TRBV5-1,NA
CASSVSLSAGELFF,TGTGCCAGCAGCGTATCGCTGAGCGCCGGGGAGCTGTTTTTT,TRBJ2-2,NA,TRBV9,NA
CATTPTGTGFHEQYF,TGTGCCACAACACCCACCGGGACAGGGTTCCACGAGCAGTACTTC,TRBJ2-7,TRBD1,TRBV28,NA
CASSSGTGYYGYTF,TGCGCCAGCAGCTCCGGGACAGGGTACTATGGCTACACCTTC,TRBJ1-2,TRBD1,TRBV5-1,NA
CASSSSGSTPFF,TGTGCCAGCAGCTCCAGCGGGAGCACCCCGTTCTTC,TRBJ2-1,TRBD2,TRBV11-2,NA
CASSQAWRGETQYF,TGCGCCAGCAGCCAAGCCTGGCGGGGGGAGACCCAGTACTTC,TRBJ2-5,TRBD2,TRBV4-1,NA
CASSLGRRGYGYTF,TGCGCCAGCAGCTTGGGCCGCAGGGGGTATGGCTACACCTTC,TRBJ1-2,TRBD1,TRBV5-1,NA
CASSPWTGGNNEQFF,TGTGCCAGCAGTCCTTGGACAGGGGGGAACAATGAGCAGTTCTTC,TRBJ2-1,TRBD1,TRBV28,NA
CASNPTSGSLTGELFF,TGTGCCAGCAACCCGACTAGCGGGAGCCTCACCGGGGAGCTGTTTTTT,TRBJ2-2,TRBD2,TRBV5-6,few
CASSDGARMNTEAFF,TGTGCCAGCAGTGACGGGGCCAGGATGAACACTGAAGCTTTCTTT,TRBJ1-1,NA,TRBV2,NA
CASSEQGADTQYF,TGTGCCAGCAGTGAGCAGGGCGCAGATACGCAGTATTTT,TRBJ2-3,NA,TRBV25-1,once
CASSLLAGVWETQYF,TGTGCCAGCAGCTTACTAGCGGGTGTGTGGGAGACCCAGTACTTC,TRBJ2-5,TRBD2,TRBV7-9,NA
CASRQSTAATNEKLFF,TGTGCCAGCAGGCAGTCGACCGCAGCAACTAATGAAAAACTGTTTTTT,TRBJ1-4,NA,TRBV28,NA
CASSLGASGRGWNEQFF,TGCGCCAGCAGCTTGGGAGCTAGCGGGAGAGGTTGGAATGAGCAGTTCTTC,TRBJ2-1,TRBD2,TRBV5-1,NA
CASSLKWRTPIRDRVYEQYF,TGTGCCAGCAGCTTAAAGTGGCGAACCCCCATCCGGGACAGGGTTTACGAGCAGTACTTC,TRBJ2-7,TRBD1,TRBV7-3,NA
CASSPGAGSPESTGELFF,TGTGCCAGCAGCCCAGGGGCAGGATCCCCCGAGAGCACCGGGGAGCTGTTTTTT,TRBJ2-2,NA,TRBV11-2,NA
CASSSGQGIIGNTIYF,TGTGCCAGCAGCTCCGGACAGGGAATTATCGGAAACACCATATATTTT,TRBJ1-3,TRBD1,TRBV5-6,NA
CASTPGGRSYNEQFF,TGCGCCAGCACCCCAGGCGGGAGGTCCTACAATGAGCAGTTCTTC,TRBJ2-1,TRBD2,TRBV5-1,NA
CASSIRTGGTSYEQYF,TGTGCCAGCAGCATAAGGACAGGGGGGACCTCCTACGAGCAGTACTTC,TRBJ2-7,TRBD1,TRBV11-2,NA
CASSLLFGGNTEAFF,TGTGCCAGCTCACTACTATTCGGGGGGAACACTGAAGCTTTCTTT,TRBJ1-1,NA,TRBV18,NA
CASSQDNPRSRQQYF,TGCGCCAGCAGCCAAGACAACCCGCGGTCCCGCCAGCAGTACTTC,TRBJ2-7,NA,TRBV4-1,once
CASSKGQGWNSPLHF,TGTGCCAGCAGCAAGGGACAGGGTTGGAATTCACCCCTCCACTTT,TRBJ1-6,TRBD1,TRBV5-6,NA
CSVKTSGTYNEQFF,TGCAGCGTCAAGACTAGCGGAACGTACAATGAGCAGTTCTTC,TRBJ2-1,TRBD2,TRBV29-1,NA
CSVGGSRGQYF,TGCAGCGTTGGAGGGTCGCGGGGCCAGTACTTC,TRBJ2-4,NA,TRBV29-1,NA
CASSLGQDRGRNQPQHF,TGTGCCAGCAGCTTAGGGCAGGACAGGGGCCGCAATCAGCCCCAGCATTTT,TRBJ1-5,TRBD1,TRBV7-2,NA
CASSEPGRGLGDYGYTF,TGTGCCAGCAGTGAGCCGGGCAGGGGCCTAGGGGACTATGGCTACACCTTC,TRBJ1-2,NA,TRBV25-1,NA
CATSRALAEPTDTQYF,TGTGCCACCAGCAGGGCTCTAGCGGAACCCACAGATACGCAGTATTTT,TRBJ2-3,TRBD2,TRBV15,NA
CASSGRAGGTDTQYF,TGTGCCAGCAGCGGGCGGGCAGGAGGTACAGATACGCAGTATTTT,TRBJ2-3,NA,TRBV9,NA
CSVRGLQGLSEQYF,TGCAGCGTTAGGGGCTTACAGGGGTTGAGCGAGCAGTACTTC,TRBJ2-7,TRBD1,TRBV29-1,NA
CASSAPWQGANTGELFF,TGTGCCAGCAGCGCGCCGTGGCAGGGGGCAAATACCGGGGAGCTGTTTTTT,TRBJ2-2,TRBD1,TRBV9,NA
CASSPGVKPADTQYF,TGTGCCAGCTCACCAGGAGTCAAACCGGCAGATACGCAGTATTTT,TRBJ2-3,NA,TRBV18,NA
CASSHSGLPVYEQFF,TGCGCCAGCAGCCACTCCGGACTCCCGGTCTATGAGCAGTTCTTC,TRBJ2-1,NA,TRBV4-1,NA
CASSTLGKTDTQYF,TGCGCCAGCAGCACCCTGGGAAAGACAGATACGCAGTATTTT,TRBJ2-3,NA,TRBV4-1,NA
CASSQGRDRGYEQYF,TGTGCCAGCTCACAAGGGCGGGACAGGGGATACGAGCAGTACTTC,TRBJ2-7,TRBD1,TRBV18,NA
CASSLDPQGTGTEAFF,TGTGCCAGCAGCTTGGATCCACAGGGCACGGGGACTGAAGCTTTCTTT,TRBJ1-1,NA,TRBV7-3,NA
CATSSYPGQGHPDTQYF,TGTGCCACCAGCAGTTATCCGGGACAGGGGCATCCAGATACGCAGTATTTT,TRBJ2-3,TRBD1,TRBV15,NA
CASSPDREYGYTF,TGTGCCAGCAGTCCGGACAGGGAATATGGCTACACCTTC,TRBJ1-2,TRBD1,TRBV27,NA
CASSPQTGDGYTF,TGTGCCAGCAGCCCACAGACAGGAGATGGCTACACCTTC,TRBJ1-2,NA,TRBV9,NA
CASTQARGGTGELFF,TGTGCCAGCACCCAGGCTAGGGGGGGGACCGGGGAGCTGTTTTTT,TRBJ2-2,NA,TRBV6-5,NA
CASSLSYNGNTIYF,TGTGCCAGCAGTTTATCTTATAACGGAAACACCATATATTTT,TRBJ1-3,NA,TRBV27,NA
CASSARTGLYGYTF,TGTGCCAGCAGTGCCCGGACAGGCCTCTATGGCTACACCTTC,TRBJ1-2,TRBD1,TRBV6-1,NA
CASSSGRPYNEQFF,TGCGCCAGCAGCTCCGGGAGGCCCTACAATGAGCAGTTCTTC,TRBJ2-1,TRBD2,TRBV5-1,NA
CASSFAGRPNTDTQYF,TGTGCCAGCAGCTTTGCCGGGAGGCCCAACACAGATACGCAGTATTTT,TRBJ2-3,TRBD2,TRBV5-4,NA
CASSSSEGARNTIYF,TGTGCCAGCAGTTCGTCAGAGGGGGCGCGGAACACCATATATTTT,TRBJ1-3,TRBD1,TRBV28,NA
CSARTGLTDTQYF,TGCAGCGCCCGGACAGGGTTGACAGATACGCAGTATTTT,TRBJ2-3,TRBD1,TRBV29-1,NA
CASSRTSGDYNEQFF,TGTGCCAGCAGCCGGACTAGCGGAGATTACAATGAGCAGTTCTTC,TRBJ2-1,TRBD2,TRBV7-3,NA
CASSLRQGQYEQYF,TGTGCCAGCAGTTTAAGACAGGGGCAATACGAGCAGTACTTC,TRBJ2-7,TRBD1,TRBV27,NA
CSVLDRKGNQPQHF,TGCAGCGTTTTGGACAGAAAAGGCAATCAGCCCCAGCATTTT,TRBJ1-5,NA,TRBV29-1,NA
CATSSGRVQTQYF,TGTGCCACGTCGAGCGGGAGGGTACAGACCCAGTACTTC,TRBJ2-5,TRBD2,TRBV28,NA
CASSGITDTQYF,TGTGCCAGCAGCGGGATTACAGATACGCAGTATTTT,TRBJ2-3,NA,TRBV2,NA
CASRSGQGQTQYF,TGTGCCAGCAGATCCGGACAGGGGCAGACCCAGTACTTC,TRBJ2-5,TRBD1,TRBV6-5,once